The entry below gives a single T cell receptor (beta chain) sequence along with its context. Its antigen is unknown. The record originates from a study of T cell repertoires in cytomegalovirus infection. Study context: Epitope selection comprised recently identified HLA-C-restricted CMV epitopes and well-studied HLA-B-restricted CMV epitopes. Signatures in public TCR beta sequences pointed to both CMV infection and matching HLA type.

Trimming took 8 bases from V and 2 from J; bases not matched to a gene: 10. The CDR3 length is 16 residues. TCRdb called the reads again in MiXCR, with one record for every CDR3 protein. This sample yields about 350,000 distinct CDR3 sequences, of which roughly 34% are seen a single time; roughly 14% belongs to the top ten. The chain recombines TRBV5-3 with TRBJ2-3; 11 nucleotides line up with TRBD2. Being an ORF, TRBV5-3 has a function that is uncertain. Sequenced here: cultured PBMCs, sampled from culture after CMV antigen stimulation. This clonotype was sampled from a human donor in good health (CMV status not recorded). Some clones in this sample may be carry-over from other donors' samples. The CDR3 coding sequence is TGTGCCAGCAGCCTCCTGACTAGCGGGACCACAGATACGCAGTATTTT. As protein: CASSLLTSGTTDTQYF.